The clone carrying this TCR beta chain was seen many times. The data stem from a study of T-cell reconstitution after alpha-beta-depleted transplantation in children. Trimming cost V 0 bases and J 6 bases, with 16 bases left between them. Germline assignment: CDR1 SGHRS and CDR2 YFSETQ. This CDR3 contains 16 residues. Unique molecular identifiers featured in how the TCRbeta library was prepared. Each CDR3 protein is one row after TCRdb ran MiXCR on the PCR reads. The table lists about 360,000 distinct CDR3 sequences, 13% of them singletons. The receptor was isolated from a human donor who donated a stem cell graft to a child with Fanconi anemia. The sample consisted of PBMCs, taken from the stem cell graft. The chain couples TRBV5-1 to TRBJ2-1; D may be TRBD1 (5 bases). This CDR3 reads CASSLAGRVIGNEQFF. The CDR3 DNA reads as TGCGCCAGCAGCTTGGCCGGCAGGGTAATAGGCAATGAGCAGTTCTTC.